The 14 T cell receptor beta chains below were found in one sample sequenced in a study of OX40 agonist ivuxolimab in advanced cancers. Sequencing was performed with immunoSEQ multiplex PCR; in TCRdb, only in-frame clones are kept and a portion is missing. The table has around 80,000 clones, more than 75% seen once. This material consisted of CD4+ or CD8+ T cells sorted from blood, taken in a trial of the OX40 agonist ivuxolimab. The receptors stem from an adult with an advanced solid tumor such as melanoma, head and neck, liver or kidney cancer.

This clone was picked up one time. This sequence joins TRBV7-2 and TRBJ1-5; D call uncertain. The V end was cut by 1 base, the J end by 4 bases, with 2 bases between. Per the germline V gene, CDR1 is SGHTA and CDR2 is FQGNSA. The CDR3 length is 12 residues. The CDR3 bases are TGTGCCAGCAGCTTAGTAAATCAGCCCCAGCATTTT. It encodes CASSLVNQPQHF.

The V gene is TRBV30, the J gene TRBJ1-2; possibly TRBD1 for D (5 bases). The CDR3 is 14 residues long. The germline V gene has CDR1 GTSNPN and CDR2 SVGIG (reference sequence). V gave up 1 base and J gave up 5 bases, with 14 bases separating them. The CDR3 DNA is TGTGCCTGGAGTGGGAGGGGCCAGGGATATGGCTACACCTTC. This translates into CAWSGRGQGYGYTF.

J is TRBJ2-5 and V is TRBV5-4; D uncertain. CDR3 length equals 12 residues. Germline CDR1 SGHNT, CDR2 YYREEE (reference sequence). The V and J ends lost 4 bases and 4 bases respectively, with 8 bases between them. The CDR3 loop is CASSPHRETQYF. Written as DNA, the CDR3 is TGTGCCAGCAGCCCCCATCGAGAGACCCAGTACTTC.

The chain joins TRBV7-9 to TRBJ2-7, with TRBD1 identical over 11 bases. Germline CDR1 and CDR2: SEHNR and FQNEAQ (reference sequence). The junction had 3 bases not matched to a gene; V was cut back by 5 bases and J by 6 bases. This CDR3 has 13 residues. CDR3 nucleotide sequence: TGTGCCAGCAGCCGGACAGGGGGCTCCGAGCAGTACTTC. It codes for CASSRTGGSEQYF.

V is TRBV27 and J is TRBJ1-1, with TRBD1 matching 8 bases. This CDR3 spans 16 amino acids. Per the germline V gene, CDR1 is MNHEY and CDR2 is SMNVEV (reference sequence). V trimming: 3 bases; J trimming: 4 bases; junction bases outside the gene matches: 10. The CDR3 sequence: CASSFSRTGLGTEAFF. The DNA of the CDR3 is TGTGCCAGCAGTTTCTCCAGGACAGGGTTGGGCACTGAAGCTTTCTTT.

The chain is built from TRBV28 and TRBJ1-1; maybe TRBD1 (5 bases). The ends were cut back, 6 bases at V and 5 bases at J, with 13 bases in the middle. This CDR3 has 13 amino acids. The germline CDR1 and CDR2 sequences are MDHEN and SYDVKM. The CDR3 DNA reads TGTGCCAGCAGAGACAGTTCCTTTACTGAAGCTTTCTTT. Protein: CASRDSSFTEAFF.

The chain is built from TRBV6-1 and TRBJ2-5, with D tentatively TRBD1 (5 bases). CDR3 length: 14 residues. CDR1 MNHNS and CDR2 SASEGT come from the germline V gene. The V end was cut by 3 bases, the J end by 9 bases, with 17 bases between. CDR3 protein: CASSDGHGERSQYF. As DNA, the CDR3 is TGTGCCAGCAGTGACGGACACGGAGAGAGGTCCCAGTACTTC.

CDR3 sequence: CASSLAVNTEAFF. CDR3 DNA sequence: TGCGCCAGCAGCTTGGCCGTGAACACTGAAGCTTTCTTT. The chain combines TRBV5-1 with TRBJ1-1, with D uncertain. V was shortened by 0 bases and J by 0 bases, with 3 bases between the two germline ends. CDR3 length: 13 amino acids. Germline lookup yields CDR1 SGHRS and CDR2 YFSETQ.

The chain uses TRBV1 and TRBJ2-1; the table's TRBD1 call for D was not verified on the DNA. TRBV1 is a pseudogene. The CDR3 is made up of 17 amino acids. The CDR3 DNA reads as TGCACCAGCAGCCACGAGGATCCGGGACAGGGGGTCAATGAGCAGTTCTTC. Amino acid sequence: CTSSHEDPGQGVNEQFF.

V usage is TRBV7-9 and J usage is TRBJ1-2; D is ambiguous. The CDR3 extends over 15 amino acids. V lost 1 base, J lost 6 bases, and 15 bases lay in between. CDR1 SEHNR and CDR2 FQNEAQ come from the germline V gene (reference sequence). The chain's CDR3 is CASSLEAQRWDGYTF. The CDR3 bases are TGTGCCAGCAGCTTAGAGGCTCAGCGATGGGATGGCTACACCTTC.

The genes are TRBV18 and TRBJ1-5; D might be TRBD1 (6 bases). In germline, CDR1 is KGHSH, CDR2 LQKENI. The CDR3 has 15 amino acids. The V and J ends lost 2 bases and 8 bases respectively, with 16 bases between them. In nucleotides, the CDR3 is TGTGCCAGCTCACCAGAATGGTCAGGGGATGAGCCCCAGCATTTT. Its protein is CASSPEWSGDEPQHF.

V is TRBV28 and J is TRBJ2-5; 9 bases align to TRBD1. Trimming removed 3 bases from V and 3 bases from J; junction bases left unmatched: 8. The V gene's germline CDR1 is MDHEN and CDR2 SYDVKM. The CDR3 is 16 amino acids. CDR3: CASSFRDRAGEETQYF. CDR3 DNA: TGTGCCAGCAGTTTTCGGGACAGGGCCGGAGAAGAGACCCAGTACTTC.

This chain joins TRBV15 and TRBJ1-3; D perhaps matches TRBD1 (5 bases). CDR1 is LNHNV, CDR2 YYDKDF, per germline (reference sequence). Deletions cut 1 base from V and 0 bases from J, with 19 bases between. CDR3 length: 19 residues. This CDR3 is CATSRGPGGAGTSGNTIYF. CDR3 sequence (DNA): TGTGCCACCAGCAGAGGCCCTGGTGGGGCAGGGACCTCTGGAAACACCATATATTTT. Variable domain in full (rest from reference TRBV15 and TRBJ1-3): DAMVIQNPRYQVTQFGKPVTLSCSQTLNHNVMYWYQQKSSQAPKLLFHYYDKDFNNEADTPDNFQSRRPNTSFCFLDIRSPGLGDTAMYLCATSRGPGGAGTSGNTIYFGEGSWLTVV.

V usage is TRBV18 and J usage is TRBJ2-3; no clear D gene. The ends were cut back, 3 bases at V and 2 bases at J, with 9 bases in the middle. The CDR3 is 14 amino acids. Germline CDR1 KGHSH, CDR2 LQKENI. In DNA form, the CDR3 reads TGTGCCAGCTCACCCTTCAGCTTCACAGATACGCAGTATTTT. It specifies CASSPFSFTDTQYF.